Below, 32 T cell receptor beta chains from the same sample are listed, as sequenced in a study of cytomegalovirus exposure and HLA in healthy donors. Vbeta (60) and Jbeta (13) primers were used in the PCR. The protocol was immunoSEQ multiplex PCR, while the TCRdb copy is restricted to in-frame clones and leaves out a portion. The repertoire includes around 170,000 clones, 60% to 80% of them detected once, and about 1.5% sits in the top ten. The sequencing sample was made of PBMCs. The receptors here all came from a male donor in good health and CMV-seronegative.

The chain recombines TRBV5-4 with TRBJ2-2, with TRBD2 identical over 10 bases. The germline V gene has CDR1 SGHNT and CDR2 YYREEE (reference sequence). This CDR3 contains 15 residues. J was trimmed by 7 bases and V by 4 bases; bases with no gene match: 7. In DNA form, the CDR3 reads TGTGCCAGCAGCCTTAGCGGGGGGAACTTCGGGGAGCTGTTTTTT. This translates into CASSLSGGNFGELFF. Filled out from reference TRBV5-4 and TRBJ2-2, the complete variable domain reads ETGVTQSPTHLIKTRGQQVTLRCSSQSGHNTVSWYQQALGQGPQFIFQYYREEENGRGNFPPRFSGLQFPNYSSELNVNALELDDSALYLCASSLSGGNFGELFFGEGSRLTVL.

The chain links TRBV19 to TRBJ2-1, with 11 bases aligning to TRBD2. After removal of 6 bases from V and 8 bases from J, the junction contained 15 bases not matched to a gene. CDR1 and CDR2 from the germline V gene are LNHDA and SQIVND (reference sequence). The CDR3 is 17 residues long. CDR3 sequence reads: CASRIRTGTSGVDEQFF. In nucleotides, the CDR3 is TGTGCCAGTAGGATTCGCACCGGGACTAGCGGAGTCGATGAGCAGTTCTTC.

This chain links TRBV4-3 with TRBJ2-3, with unresolved D. The germline V and J ends were trimmed by 2 bases and 6 bases, with 9 bases remaining between them. Germline CDR1 LGHNA, CDR2 YSLEER. The CDR3 totals 13 residues. CDR3 amino acids: CASSQSVGDTQYF. CDR3 DNA: TGCGCCAGCAGCCAAAGTGTCGGGGATACGCAGTATTTT.

The J gene is TRBJ1-4, the V gene TRBV28; no definite D call. Germline CDR1 and CDR2: MDHEN and SYDVKM. The CDR3 totals 14 residues. Trimming shortened V by 7 bases and J by 4 bases, and 13 bases separated the two germline ends. CDR3 bases: TGTGCCAGCAAGCAGGCTGCACTTAATGAAAAACTGTTTTTT. As protein: CASKQAALNEKLFF.

CDR3 in amino acids: CASSYSSGGGYTF. In nucleotides, the CDR3 is TGTGCCAGCAGTTACTCGAGCGGGGGAGGCTACACCTTC. The genes are TRBV6-5 and TRBJ1-2; maybe TRBD1 (5 bases). This CDR3 region has 13 residues. CDR1 MNHEY and CDR2 SVGAGI come from the germline V gene. The V end was cut by 0 bases, the J end by 8 bases, with 10 bases between.

This sequence joins TRBV5-4 and TRBJ2-7, with TRBD2 matching 11 bases. In germline, CDR1 is SGHNT, CDR2 YYREEE (reference sequence). This CDR3 has 15 residues. V shed 2 bases, J shed 3 bases, and the junction held 4 bases outside the gene matches. The CDR3 sequence: CASSLGTSGLYEQYF. DNA of the CDR3: TGTGCCAGCAGCTTAGGGACTAGCGGTCTCTACGAGCAGTACTTC.

V usage is TRBV15 and J usage is TRBJ2-1; 10 nucleotides align to TRBD2. Germline assignment: CDR1 LNHNV and CDR2 YYDKDF (reference sequence). The V gene end was trimmed by 5 bases and the J gene end by 8 bases; junction bases not matched to a gene: 9. There are 15 residues in the CDR3. The CDR3 region has the DNA TGTGCCACCAGCGGAACAGCGGGGGGGAGCGATGAGCAGTTCTTC. Amino acids: CATSGTAGGSDEQFF.

The chain is built from TRBV18 and TRBJ2-7; 7 bases fit TRBD1. CDR1 KGHSH and CDR2 LQKENI come from the germline V gene. The CDR3 sequence is 12 residues long. Trimming removed 2 bases from V and 6 bases from J; junction bases left unmatched: 1. CDR3 in amino acids: CASSPDRAEQYF. CDR3 nucleotide sequence: TGTGCCAGCTCACCAGACAGGGCCGAGCAGTACTTC.

The rearrangement uses TRBV28 and TRBJ1-3; possible D gene TRBD1, 5 bases. CDR1 is MDHEN and CDR2 is SYDVKM in the germline V gene. Between the trimmed V and J ends, which lost 3 bases and 0 bases, there was a span of 12 bases. The length of the CDR3 is 16 residues. The CDR3 DNA follows: TGTGCCAGCAGTTTGTGGACATCCGACTCTGGAAACACCATATATTTT. It translates to CASSLWTSDSGNTIYF. Drawing the rest from reference TRBV28 and TRBJ1-3, the complete variable domain is DVKVTQSSRYLVKRTGEKVFLECVQDMDHENMFWYRQDPGLGLRLIYFSYDVKMKEKGDIPEGYSVSREKKERFSLILESASTNQTSMYLCASSLWTSDSGNTIYFGEGSWLTVV.

The J gene is TRBJ1-3, the V gene TRBV5-6, with TRBD1 as a possible D gene (5 bases). Trimming took off 0 bases at V and 1 base at J, with 8 bases between the two ends. The CDR3 sequence is 15 residues long. In germline, CDR1 is SGHDT, CDR2 YYEEEE. The CDR3 bases are TGTGCCAGCAGCTTGGCCGGGGGATCTGGAAACACCATATATTTT. Protein sequence: CASSLAGGSGNTIYF.

The chain employs TRBV28 and TRBJ2-2; D is unclear. The CDR3 extends over 12 amino acids. The V gene lost 5 bases and the J gene lost 3 bases, with 4 bases spanning the gap. Per the germline V gene, CDR1 is MDHEN and CDR2 is SYDVKM. The CDR3 coding sequence is TGTGCCAGCAGTCCCTACACCGGGGAGCTGTTTTTT. Its translation: CASSPYTGELFF.

As to this clone: The same CDR3 arises from other DNA sequences in this sample as well. The chain is built from TRBV5-4 and TRBJ2-3, with 12 bases matching TRBD2. Germline V gene data show CDR1 as SGHNT and CDR2 as YYREEE (reference sequence). The ends lost 4 bases at V and 3 bases at J; junction bases unmatched: 3. This CDR3 is built from 15 residues. The CDR3 is CASSRTSGGTDTQYF. The CDR3 DNA sequence: TGTGCCAGCAGCCGTACTAGCGGGGGGACAGATACGCAGTATTTT. The full variable domain, with the rest looked up from reference TRBV5-4 and TRBJ2-3, is ETGVTQSPTHLIKTRGQQVTLRCSSQSGHNTVSWYQQALGQGPQFIFQYYREEENGRGNFPPRFSGLQFPNYSSELNVNALELDDSALYLCASSRTSGGTDTQYFGPGTRLTVL.

V and J are TRBV28 and TRBJ2-6; TRBD1 is a possible D gene (6 bases). This CDR3 has 15 amino acids. Germline CDR1 and CDR2: MDHEN and SYDVKM. Trimming took 4 bases from V and 4 from J, leaving 11 bases between them. CDR3: CASSSRGAGANVLTF. The DNA of the CDR3 is TGTGCCAGCAGTTCCAGGGGAGCCGGGGCCAACGTCCTGACTTTC.

V usage is TRBV28 and J usage is TRBJ2-1; TRBD2 agrees at 12 bases. The CDR3 totals 16 residues. With V trimmed by 6 bases and J by 2 bases, 5 bases remained unmatched. CDR1 and CDR2 (germline): MDHEN, SYDVKM. CDR3 sequence (DNA): TGTGCCAGCAGGTCCAGGACTAGCGGGACCTACAATGAGCAGTTCTTC. Translation: CASRSRTSGTYNEQFF. Variable domain in full (rest from reference TRBV28 and TRBJ2-1): DVKVTQSSRYLVKRTGEKVFLECVQDMDHENMFWYRQDPGLGLRLIYFSYDVKMKEKGDIPEGYSVSREKKERFSLILESASTNQTSMYLCASRSRTSGTYNEQFFGPGTRLTVL.

The chain links TRBV30 to TRBJ2-5; D is perhaps TRBD2 (6 bases). The CDR3 extends over 15 amino acids. V lost 1 base and J lost 0, with 12 bases in between. Germline lookup yields CDR1 GTSNPN and CDR2 SVGIG (reference sequence). CDR3 coding DNA: TGTGCCTGGAGTGGCGGGACCTCGTACCAAGAGACCCAGTACTTC. Translated: CAWSGGTSYQETQYF.

V usage is TRBV5-1 and J usage is TRBJ2-1; perhaps TRBD2 as D (6 bases). Germline CDR1 is SGHRS and CDR2 is YFSETQ. The CDR3 length is 16 residues. V shed 4 bases and J shed 7 bases, with 21 bases lying between them. The CDR3 sequence: CASSASGGNVRNEQFF. In nucleotides, the CDR3 is TGCGCCAGCAGCGCGTCGGGCGGGAATGTGCGGAATGAGCAGTTCTTC.

This clone was observed at least ten times. The chain uses TRBV11-2 and TRBJ1-2; perhaps TRBD1 as D (6 bases). The V gene lost 5 bases and the J gene lost 2 bases, with 9 bases spanning the gap. Germline CDR1 reads SGHAT; CDR2 reads FQNNGV. This CDR3 spans 13 amino acids. The CDR3 coding sequence is TGTGCCAGCAGCCCGGACAGCAACTATGGCTACACCTTC. This gives the protein CASSPDSNYGYTF. The whole variable domain, remainder taken from reference TRBV11-2 and TRBJ1-2, is EAGVAQSPRYKIIEKRQSVAFWCNPISGHATLYWYQQILGQGPKLLIQFQNNGVVDDSQLPKDRFSAERLKGVDSTLKIQPAKLEDSAVYLCASSPDSNYGYTFGSGTRLTVV.

J is TRBJ2-2 and V is TRBV15; a weak D match, TRBD1 (6 bases). Germline assignment: CDR1 LNHNV and CDR2 YYDKDF (reference sequence). This CDR3 has 17 residues. The V and J ends lost 3 bases and 4 bases respectively, with 18 bases between them. The CDR3 coding sequence is TGTGCCACCAGCAGGGCTGGGGTGGGGGCGGGCACCGGGGAGCTGTTTTTT. Its translation is CATSRAGVGAGTGELFF.

The chain is built from TRBV9 and TRBJ1-1; D possibly corresponds to TRBD1 (5 bases). V was pared by 3 bases and J by 7 bases, with 19 bases between. The germline gives CDR1 SGDLS, CDR2 YYNGEE. The CDR3 sequence is 15 residues long. The CDR3 DNA sequence: TGTGCCAGCAGCGCAGCTGGACGGAATAGGGGTGAAGCTTTCTTT. Protein product: CASSAAGRNRGEAFF.

J is TRBJ2-7 and V is TRBV7-2; D gene unclear. CDR1 is SGHTA and CDR2 is FQGNSA in the germline V gene. V dropped 1 base and J dropped 5 bases, with 6 bases sitting between them. This CDR3 has 12 amino acids. The chain's CDR3 is CASSLDTHEQYF. DNA of the CDR3: TGTGCCAGCAGCTTAGATACTCACGAGCAGTACTTC.

V is TRBV16 and J is TRBJ1-4; no reliable D call. The V and J ends lost 1 base and 7 bases respectively, with 10 bases between them. CDR1 and CDR2 (germline): KGHSY, FQNENV. The CDR3 covers 14 residues. Here the CDR3 DNA reads TGTGCCAGCAGCCAATACCGGGTTGGTGAAAAACTGTTTTTT. This sequence encodes CASSQYRVGEKLFF.

Worth noting for this clone: The junction does not match germline at one end; this may be a read error. V usage is TRBV6-1 and J usage is TRBJ2-6; the D gene is possibly TRBD1 (5 bases). This CDR3 region has 16 residues. CDR1 is MNHNS and CDR2 is SASEGT in the germline V gene. The CDR3, as DNA: TGTGCCAGCAGTGAACAGGGTAAAGCTGGGGCCAACGTCCCGACTTTC. Translating it yields CASSEQGKAGANVPTF.

The rearrangement uses TRBV5-1 and TRBJ2-1; D might be TRBD2 (7 bases). CDR1 is SGHRS, CDR2 YFSETQ, per germline. V lost 1 base, J lost 0 bases, and 11 bases lay in between. CDR3 size: 16 residues. The CDR3 DNA reads as TGCGCCAGCAGCTTGCGCGGGGGCCCCTCCTACAATGAGCAGTTCTTC. Its translation: CASSLRGGPSYNEQFF.

This chain links TRBV15 with TRBJ2-7; weak D call: TRBD1 (5 bases). The V gene lost 3 bases and the J gene lost 0 bases, with 9 bases spanning the gap. CDR3 length equals 14 residues. Germline V gene data show CDR1 as LNHNV and CDR2 as YYDKDF (reference sequence). CDR3 amino acids: CATSRQGSSYEQYF. The DNA for the CDR3 is TGTGCCACCAGCAGGCAGGGCAGCTCCTACGAGCAGTACTTC.

The CDR3 here is CATIRMGASYEQYF. The CDR3 nucleotides read TGTGCCACCATCCGTATGGGGGCCTCCTACGAGCAGTACTTC. The V call is TRBV6-1, the J call TRBJ2-7, with a possible D match to TRBD1 (6 bases). Trimming cost V 10 bases and J 0 bases, with 16 bases left between them. The length of the CDR3 is 14 residues. Germline V gene lookup returns CDR1 MNHNS and CDR2 SASEGT.

The chain carries TRBV29-1 and TRBJ1-2; D remains unclear. Germline V gene lookup returns CDR1 SQVTM and CDR2 ANQGSEA. CDR3 length: 12 residues. Trimming removed 7 bases at V and 8 bases at J, with 17 bases between. CDR3 loop: CSGRIAEGGYTF. The CDR3, as DNA: TGCAGCGGTAGGATAGCGGAGGGCGGCTACACCTTC. Full variable domain (rest looked up from reference TRBV29-1 and TRBJ1-2): SAVISQKPSRDICQRGTSLTIQCQVDSQVTMMFWYRQQPGQSLTLIATANQGSEATYESGFVIDKFPISRPNLTFSTLTVSNMSPEDSSIYLCSGRIAEGGYTFGSGTRLTVV.

The rearrangement joins TRBV7-2 to TRBJ2-2, with a weak D call TRBD1 (5 bases). Germline V lookup: CDR1 SGHTA, CDR2 FQGNSA. The V and J ends lost 6 bases and 1 base respectively, with 9 bases between them. The CDR3 is made up of 14 amino acids. CDR3 sequence reads: CASRLTENTGELFF. The CDR3 DNA follows: TGTGCCAGCAGGTTGACAGAGAACACCGGGGAGCTGTTTTTT.

This chain links TRBV28 with TRBJ2-7; D may be TRBD2 (5 bases). From germline, CDR1 is MDHEN and CDR2 SYDVKM. V lost 6 bases, J lost 0 bases, and 12 bases lay in between. The CDR3 length is 14 residues. The CDR3 bases are TGTGCCAGCAGGACTACACGGAGCTCCTACGAGCAGTACTTC. It translates to CASRTTRSSYEQYF.

This sequence joins TRBV6-1 and TRBJ2-7; 8 bases align to TRBD1. Germline V gene sequence: CDR1 MNHNS, CDR2 SASEGT. V gave up 0 bases and J gave up 3 bases; unmatched junction bases: 13. There are 18 residues in the CDR3. DNA of the CDR3: TGTGCCAGCAGTGAAGCCCTAGGACAGGGTGTAAGGTTCTACGAGCAGTACTTC. Residues: CASSEALGQGVRFYEQYF.

The chain is built from TRBV9 and TRBJ1-3, with D maybe TRBD1 (6 bases). The CDR3 is 16 residues long. V lost 4 bases and J lost 2, with 16 bases in between. Germline CDR1 is SGDLS and CDR2 is YYNGEE. The CDR3 sequence is CASSRRVAGAGNTIYF. The CDR3 DNA sequence: TGTGCCAGCAGCCGAAGGGTGGCAGGGGCTGGAAACACCATATATTTT.

This sequence joins TRBV2 and TRBJ2-3; TRBD2 aligns across 7 bases. V trimming: 7 bases; J trimming: 7 bases; junction bases outside the gene matches: 14. The germline gives CDR1 SNHLY, CDR2 FYNNEI. This CDR3 is 15 amino acids long. The CDR3 region is CASILGLAVPNTQYF. CDR3 nucleotides: TGTGCCAGCATACTAGGGCTAGCGGTCCCAAATACGCAGTATTTT.

The chain combines TRBV18 with TRBJ2-7, with 7 nucleotides matching TRBD1. Germline V lookup: CDR1 KGHSH, CDR2 LQKENI. The CDR3 runs to 14 residues. J gave up 4 bases and V 3 bases, and 6 bases lay outside the gene matches. CDR3 sequence: CASSPPGQRYEQYF. The CDR3 DNA reads TGTGCCAGCTCACCTCCGGGACAGAGGTACGAGCAGTACTTC.